This TCR beta chain stems from a study of T cell changes during pregnancy in multiple sclerosis. This clone showed up just once. The repertoire was sequenced with immunoSEQ multiplex PCR; TCRdb's copy has only in-frame clones and lacks some. The sample lists roughly 76,000 clones, around nine tenths occurring once. The sequences come from CD4+ T cells from peripheral blood mononuclear cells, collected in the second trimester of pregnancy. This TCR was recovered from a female donor with multiple sclerosis, enrolled in a pregnancy study.

The CDR3 bases are TGTGCCAGCAGTTCGGCCCCCCGGGGGACAGGAACGTTCTTC. Translated, it gives CASSSAPRGTGTFF. V usage is TRBV27 and J usage is TRBJ2-1; 8 positions match TRBD1. V lost 4 bases, J lost 15 bases, and 14 bases stayed unmatched. From germline, CDR1 is MNHEY and CDR2 SMNVEV (reference sequence). The CDR3 length is 14 residues.